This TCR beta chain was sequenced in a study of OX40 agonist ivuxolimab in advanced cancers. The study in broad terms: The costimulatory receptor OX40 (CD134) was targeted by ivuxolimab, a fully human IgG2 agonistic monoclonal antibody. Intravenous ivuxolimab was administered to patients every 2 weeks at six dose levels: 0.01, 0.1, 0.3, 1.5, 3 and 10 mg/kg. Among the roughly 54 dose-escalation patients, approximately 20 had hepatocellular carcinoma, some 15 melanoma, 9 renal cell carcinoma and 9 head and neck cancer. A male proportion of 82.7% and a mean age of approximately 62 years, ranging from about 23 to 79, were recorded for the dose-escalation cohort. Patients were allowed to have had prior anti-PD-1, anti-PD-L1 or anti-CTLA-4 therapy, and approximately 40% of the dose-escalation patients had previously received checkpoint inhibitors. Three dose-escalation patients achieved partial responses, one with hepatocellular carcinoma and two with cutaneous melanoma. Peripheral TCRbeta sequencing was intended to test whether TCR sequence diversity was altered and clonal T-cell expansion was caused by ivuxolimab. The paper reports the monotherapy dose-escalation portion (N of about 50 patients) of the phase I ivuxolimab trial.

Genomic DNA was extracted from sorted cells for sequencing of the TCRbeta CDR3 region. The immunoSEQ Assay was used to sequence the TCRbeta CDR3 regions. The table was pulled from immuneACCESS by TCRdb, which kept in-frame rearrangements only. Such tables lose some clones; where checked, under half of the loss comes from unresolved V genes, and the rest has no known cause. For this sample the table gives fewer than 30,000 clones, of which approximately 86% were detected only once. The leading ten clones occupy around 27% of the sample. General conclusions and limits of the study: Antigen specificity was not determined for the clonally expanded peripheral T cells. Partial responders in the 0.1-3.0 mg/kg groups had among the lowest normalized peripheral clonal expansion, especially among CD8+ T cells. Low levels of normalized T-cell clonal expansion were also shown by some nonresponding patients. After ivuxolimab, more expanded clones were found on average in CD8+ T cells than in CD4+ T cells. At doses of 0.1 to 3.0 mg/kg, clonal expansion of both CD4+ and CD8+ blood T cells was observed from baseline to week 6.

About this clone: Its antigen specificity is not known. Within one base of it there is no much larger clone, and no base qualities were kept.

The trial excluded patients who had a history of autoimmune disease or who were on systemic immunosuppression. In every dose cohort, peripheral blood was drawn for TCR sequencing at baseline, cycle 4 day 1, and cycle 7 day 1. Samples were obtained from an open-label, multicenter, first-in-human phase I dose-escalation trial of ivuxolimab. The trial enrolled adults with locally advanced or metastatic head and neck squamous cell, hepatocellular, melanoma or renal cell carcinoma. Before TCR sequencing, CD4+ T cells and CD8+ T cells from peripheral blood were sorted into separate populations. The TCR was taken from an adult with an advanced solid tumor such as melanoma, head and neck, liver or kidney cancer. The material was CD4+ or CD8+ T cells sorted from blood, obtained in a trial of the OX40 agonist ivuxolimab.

DNA sequence: TGTGCCAGTAGTATAGACTCTAGCGGGACAGATACGCAGTATTTT. Protein translation: CASSIDSSGTDTQYF. This sequence uses TRBV19 and TRBJ2-3; 8 bases in the junction line up with TRBD2. The CDR3 measures 15 amino acids from cysteine to phenylalanine. Left in the record is the CDR3 DNA by itself, 45 bases read in frame from the first base. From the germline V gene (reference sequence), CDR1 is LNHDA and CDR2 is SQIVND. Trimming removed 0 bases from V and 3 bases from J; the gene matches leave 2 bases unexplained. With the portions outside the CDR3 filled from the reference TRBV19 and TRBJ2-3 genes, the complete variable region becomes DGGITQSPKYLFRKEGQNVTLSCEQNLNHDAMYWYRQDPGQGLRLIYYSQIVNDFQKGDIAEGYSVSREKKESFPLTVTSAQKNPTAFYLCASSIDSSGTDTQYFGPGTRLTVL.